This T cell receptor beta chain was obtained from a study of shared clonotypes between healthy human individuals. Broader study findings: Generation probability values for non-shared clonotypes were lower than those for clonotypes shared by all four donors. Researchers sampled blood only, noting tissue repertoires likely differ.

Notes on this clone: Antigen: not known.

The study separated CD4+ cells into CD45RA+ naive and CD45RA-negative memory subsets. Germline V gene data show CDR1 as MNHEY and CDR2 as SMNVEV (reference sequence). The CDR3 covers 15 residues. V was trimmed by 2 bases and J by 3 bases, leaving 13 bases between them. Sequencing used immunoSEQ multiplex PCR; TCRdb keeps in-frame clones, though not all of them. Of about 1 million clones in the sample, around four fifths were seen once. The gene calls are TRBV27 and TRBJ1-1; no firm D call. This receptor was identified in a man between 18 and 29 years old in good health. Sequenced input: memory CD4+ T cells sorted from blood. Noted subset: CD45RA-negative fraction. The chain's CDR3 is CASSLRAGGHTEAFF. The CDR3 nucleotides read TGTGCCAGCAGTTTAAGGGCTGGAGGGCACACTGAAGCTTTCTTT.